This is a list of T cell receptor beta chains from one sample in a study of T cell changes during pregnancy in multiple sclerosis. This table comes from immunoSEQ multiplex PCR, and its TCRdb copy is limited to in-frame clones, with some not included. The sample has about 23,000 clones; about 84% are singletons. The sample was CD8+ T cells from peripheral blood mononuclear cells, taken before pregnancy. Source of these receptors: a female donor with multiple sclerosis, enrolled in a pregnancy study. Each CDR3 is given with its conserved first and last residue. A D gene is named only where the DNA matches it firmly. The listing skips clone size in some rows; elsewhere it reads once, few, many or a size class.

clone_size: -; cdr3_length: 14; j_call: TRBJ2-6; d_call: -; v_call: TRBV5-6; cdr3_nt: TGTGCCAGCAGCCCTGTAACTGGGGCCAACGTCCTGACTTTC; cdr3_aa: CASSPVTGANVLTF
clone_size: -; cdr3_length: 13; j_call: TRBJ2-7; d_call: -; v_call: TRBV7-9; cdr3_nt: TGTGCCAGCAGCTCGCAGTCAGACTACGAGCAGTACTTC; cdr3_aa: CASSSQSDYEQYF
clone_size: -; cdr3_length: 13; j_call: TRBJ1-2; d_call: -; v_call: TRBV27; cdr3_nt: TGTGCCAGCCTCGGGGGGGGCAACTATGGCTACACCTTC; cdr3_aa: CASLGGGNYGYTF
clone_size: once; cdr3_length: 13; j_call: TRBJ2-7; d_call: TRBD2; v_call: TRBV27; cdr3_nt: TGTGCCAGCAGTCCCAGCGGGAAATCCGAGCAGTACTTC; cdr3_aa: CASSPSGKSEQYF
clone_size: -; cdr3_length: 18; j_call: TRBJ2-1; d_call: TRBD1; v_call: TRBV19; cdr3_nt: TGTGCCAGTAGTATACTAGCTGGGACAGGGGAAGCCTACAATGAGCAGTTCTTC; cdr3_aa: CASSILAGTGEAYNEQFF
clone_size: -; cdr3_length: 15; j_call: TRBJ2-1; d_call: TRBD2; v_call: TRBV9; cdr3_nt: TGTGCCAGCAGCCCTTGGACTAGCGGGAGCAATGAGCAGTTCTTC; cdr3_aa: CASSPWTSGSNEQFF
clone_size: -; cdr3_length: 15; j_call: TRBJ2-3; d_call: -; v_call: TRBV2; cdr3_nt: TGTGCCAGCAGTGAAAGAAGGCAGCTAGCAGATACGCAGTATTTT; cdr3_aa: CASSERRQLADTQYF
clone_size: -; cdr3_length: 15; j_call: TRBJ2-7; d_call: TRBD2; v_call: TRBV7-2; cdr3_nt: TGTGCCAGCAGCTTCCAGGGACTAGCAGTGTACGAGCAGTACTTC; cdr3_aa: CASSFQGLAVYEQYF
clone_size: once; cdr3_length: 17; j_call: TRBJ2-1; d_call: TRBD2; v_call: TRBV4-1; cdr3_nt: TGCGCCAGCAGCCAAGATCCCAGCGGGAGTGTATACAATGAGCAGTTCTTC; cdr3_aa: CASSQDPSGSVYNEQFF
clone_size: -; cdr3_length: 15; j_call: TRBJ2-7; d_call: -; v_call: TRBV5-1; cdr3_nt: TGCGCCAGCAGCCGGGACTCCCTAGGGTCCTACGAGCAGTACTTC; cdr3_aa: CASSRDSLGSYEQYF